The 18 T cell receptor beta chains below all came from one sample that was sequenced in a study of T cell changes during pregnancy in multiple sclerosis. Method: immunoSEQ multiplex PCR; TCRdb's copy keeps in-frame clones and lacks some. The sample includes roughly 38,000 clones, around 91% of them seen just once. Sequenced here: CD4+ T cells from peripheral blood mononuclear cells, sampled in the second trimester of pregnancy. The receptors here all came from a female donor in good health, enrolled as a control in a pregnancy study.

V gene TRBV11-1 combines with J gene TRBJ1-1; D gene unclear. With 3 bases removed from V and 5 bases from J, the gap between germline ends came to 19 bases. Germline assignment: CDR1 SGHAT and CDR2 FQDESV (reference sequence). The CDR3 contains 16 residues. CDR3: CASSFTRVGRFTEAFF. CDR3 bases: TGTGCCAGCAGCTTCACGCGGGTTGGTAGATTTACTGAAGCTTTCTTT.

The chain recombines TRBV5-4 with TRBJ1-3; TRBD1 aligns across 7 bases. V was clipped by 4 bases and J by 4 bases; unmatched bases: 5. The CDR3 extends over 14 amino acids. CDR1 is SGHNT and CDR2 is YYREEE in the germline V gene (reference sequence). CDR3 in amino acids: CASSLQGGGNTIYF. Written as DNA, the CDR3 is TGTGCCAGCAGCCTCCAGGGGGGAGGAAACACCATATATTTT.

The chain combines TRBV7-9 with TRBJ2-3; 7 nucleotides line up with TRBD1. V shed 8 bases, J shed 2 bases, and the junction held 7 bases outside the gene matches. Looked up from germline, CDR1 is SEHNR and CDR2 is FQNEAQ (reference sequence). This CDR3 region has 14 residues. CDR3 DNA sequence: TGTGCCAGCGGTACAGGGGCGAACACAGATACGCAGTATTTT. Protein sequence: CASGTGANTDTQYF.

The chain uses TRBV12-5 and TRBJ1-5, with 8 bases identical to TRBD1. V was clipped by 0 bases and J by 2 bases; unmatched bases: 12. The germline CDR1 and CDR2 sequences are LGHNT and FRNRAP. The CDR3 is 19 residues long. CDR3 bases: TGTGCTAGTGGTTTGGTCTTCTCCAGGGGGCGCGTGGGCAATCAGCCCCAGCATTTT. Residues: CASGLVFSRGRVGNQPQHF.

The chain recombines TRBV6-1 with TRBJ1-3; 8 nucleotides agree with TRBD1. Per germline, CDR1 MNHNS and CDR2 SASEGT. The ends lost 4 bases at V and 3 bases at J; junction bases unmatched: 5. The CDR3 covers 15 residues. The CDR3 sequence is CASSADRAFGNTIYF. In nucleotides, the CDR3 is TGTGCCAGCAGTGCGGACAGGGCTTTTGGAAACACCATATATTTT.

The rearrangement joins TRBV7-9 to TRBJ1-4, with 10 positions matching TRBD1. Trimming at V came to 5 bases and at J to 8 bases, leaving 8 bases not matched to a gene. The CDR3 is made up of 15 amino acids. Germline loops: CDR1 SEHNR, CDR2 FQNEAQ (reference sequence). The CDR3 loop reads CASSLGRGQGEKLFF. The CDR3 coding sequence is TGTGCCAGCAGCCTGGGTAGGGGACAGGGGGAAAAACTGTTTTTT.

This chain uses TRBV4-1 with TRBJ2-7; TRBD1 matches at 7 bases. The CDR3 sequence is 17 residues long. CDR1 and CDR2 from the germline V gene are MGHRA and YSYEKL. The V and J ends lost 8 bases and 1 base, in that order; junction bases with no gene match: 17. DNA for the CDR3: TGCGCCAGCGCACCTCAGGACAGGACGCATCGATCCTACGAGCAGTACTTC. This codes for CASAPQDRTHRSYEQYF.

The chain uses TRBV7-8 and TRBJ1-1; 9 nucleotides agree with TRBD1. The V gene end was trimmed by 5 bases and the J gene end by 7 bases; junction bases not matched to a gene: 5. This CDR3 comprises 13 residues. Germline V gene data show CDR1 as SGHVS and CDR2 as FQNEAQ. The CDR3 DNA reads TGTGCCAGCAGCATGGACAGGGGCCGTGAAGCTTTCTTT. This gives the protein CASSMDRGREAFF.

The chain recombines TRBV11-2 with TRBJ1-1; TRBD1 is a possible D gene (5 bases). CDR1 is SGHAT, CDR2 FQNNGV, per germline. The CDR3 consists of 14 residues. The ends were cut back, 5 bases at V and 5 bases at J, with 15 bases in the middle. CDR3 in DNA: TGTGCCAGCAGCCAACTCCAGGGTGCGACTGAAGCTTTCTTT. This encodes CASSQLQGATEAFF.

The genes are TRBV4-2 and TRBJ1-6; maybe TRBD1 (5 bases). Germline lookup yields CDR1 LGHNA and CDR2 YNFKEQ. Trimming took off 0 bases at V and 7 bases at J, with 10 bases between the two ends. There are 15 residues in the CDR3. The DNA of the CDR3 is TGTGCCAGCAGCCAAGAAATCGGGGGGAATTCACCCCTCCACTTT. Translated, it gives CASSQEIGGNSPLHF.

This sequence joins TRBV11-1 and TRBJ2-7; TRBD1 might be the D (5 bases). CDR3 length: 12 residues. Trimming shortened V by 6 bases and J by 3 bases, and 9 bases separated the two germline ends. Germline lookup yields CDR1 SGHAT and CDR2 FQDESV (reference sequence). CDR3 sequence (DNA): TGTGCCAGCAGTCCCGACAGCTACGAGCAGTACTTC. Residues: CASSPDSYEQYF.

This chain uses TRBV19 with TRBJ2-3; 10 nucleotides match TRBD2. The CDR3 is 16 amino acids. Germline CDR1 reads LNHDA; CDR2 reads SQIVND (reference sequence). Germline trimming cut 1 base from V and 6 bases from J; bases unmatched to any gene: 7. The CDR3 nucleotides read TGTGCCAGTAGTATAGGGACAGCGGGGGGGCCGGATACGCAGTATTTT. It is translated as CASSIGTAGGPDTQYF.

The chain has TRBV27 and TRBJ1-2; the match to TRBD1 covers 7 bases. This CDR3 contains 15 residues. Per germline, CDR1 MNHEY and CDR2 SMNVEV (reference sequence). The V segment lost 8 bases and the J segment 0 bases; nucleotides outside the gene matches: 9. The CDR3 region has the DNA TGTGCCAGCCGTTCGGGACAGACTACTAACTATGGCTACACCTTC. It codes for CASRSGQTTNYGYTF.

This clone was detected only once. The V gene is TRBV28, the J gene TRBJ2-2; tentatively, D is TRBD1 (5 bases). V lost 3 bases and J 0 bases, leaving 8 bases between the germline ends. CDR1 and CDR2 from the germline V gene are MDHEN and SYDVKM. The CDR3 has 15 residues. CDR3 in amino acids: CASSFARANTGELFF. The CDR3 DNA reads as TGTGCCAGCAGTTTTGCCAGGGCGAACACCGGGGAGCTGTTTTTT.

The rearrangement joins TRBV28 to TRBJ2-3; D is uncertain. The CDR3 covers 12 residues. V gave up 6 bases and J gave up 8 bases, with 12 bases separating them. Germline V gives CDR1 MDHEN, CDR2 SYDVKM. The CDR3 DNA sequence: TGTGCCAGCAGATCGCGGTTTGGTACGCAGTATTTT. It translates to CASRSRFGTQYF.

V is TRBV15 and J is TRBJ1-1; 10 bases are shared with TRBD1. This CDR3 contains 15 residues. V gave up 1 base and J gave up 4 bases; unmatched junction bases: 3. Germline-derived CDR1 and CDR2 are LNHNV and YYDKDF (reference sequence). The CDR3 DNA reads TGTGCCACCAGCAGAGCCGGGACAGGGGCCACTGAAGCTTTCTTT. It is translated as CATSRAGTGATEAFF.

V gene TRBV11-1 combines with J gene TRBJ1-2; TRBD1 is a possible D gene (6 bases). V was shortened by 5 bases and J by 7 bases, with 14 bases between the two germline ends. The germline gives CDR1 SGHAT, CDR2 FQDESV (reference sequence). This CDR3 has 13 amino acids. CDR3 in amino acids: CASSLRDNRGYTF. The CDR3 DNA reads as TGTGCCAGCAGCCTACGGGACAATCGTGGCTACACCTTC.

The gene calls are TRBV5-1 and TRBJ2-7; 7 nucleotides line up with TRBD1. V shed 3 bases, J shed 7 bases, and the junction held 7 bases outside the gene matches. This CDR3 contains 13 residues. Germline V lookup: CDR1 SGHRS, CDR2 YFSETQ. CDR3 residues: CASSSPLTGEQYF. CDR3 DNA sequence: TGCGCCAGCAGCTCTCCACTGACAGGGGAGCAGTACTTC.